Reported below is one TCR beta chain. Its matching antigen is unknown. This record comes from a study of cytomegalovirus exposure and HLA in healthy donors. Whole-study results and caveats: Within a later analysis, the majority of CMV-associated TCR beta chains appeared HLA-restricted. Reports credit the classifier with highly specific, highly sensitive diagnosis of cytomegalovirus status. At a 0.05 false discovery rate, a later analysis found around 17,000 TCR beta sequences to be associated with HLA alleles.

The study ran its PCR with 60 Vbeta and 13 Jbeta primers. TCRdb keeps only in-frame clones here, not all; method: immunoSEQ multiplex PCR. The sample holds around 94,000 clones, around 76% seen once. The sequencing sample was made of PBMCs. This receptor was identified in a woman between 55 and 75 years old in good health and CMV-seropositive.

The CDR3, as DNA: TGTGCCAGCAGCCAATACCCGGGACAGGGCTATGGCTACACCTTC. Translating it yields CASSQYPGQGYGYTF. The V and J genes are TRBV14 and TRBJ1-2; 9 bases fit TRBD1. V lost 2 bases, J lost 4 bases, and 5 bases stayed unmatched. The CDR3 spans 15 residues. Germline V gene data show CDR1 as SGHDN and CDR2 as FVKESK.